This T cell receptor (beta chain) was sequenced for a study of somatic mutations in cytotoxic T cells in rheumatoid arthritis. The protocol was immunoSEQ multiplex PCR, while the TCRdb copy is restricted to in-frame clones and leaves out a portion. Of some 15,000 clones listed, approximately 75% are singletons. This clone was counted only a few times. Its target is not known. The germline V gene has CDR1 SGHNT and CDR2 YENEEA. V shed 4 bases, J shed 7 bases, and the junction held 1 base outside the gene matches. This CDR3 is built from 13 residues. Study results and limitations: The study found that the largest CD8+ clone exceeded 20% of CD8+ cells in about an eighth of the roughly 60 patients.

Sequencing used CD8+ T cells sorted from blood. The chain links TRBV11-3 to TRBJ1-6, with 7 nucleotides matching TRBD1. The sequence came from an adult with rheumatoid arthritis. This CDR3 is CASSYRGNSPLHF. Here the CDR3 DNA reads TGTGCCAGCAGCTACAGGGGAAATTCACCCCTCCACTTT.